This T cell receptor (beta chain) originates from a study of T cell responses to AZD1222 COVID-19 vaccine (dated by TCRdb to the early 2020s). Regarding the research as a whole: AZD1222 recipients with second doses at about 4 weeks or about 12 weeks were pooled, because spike-specific TCR depth and breadth did not differ between schedules. Trial participants were enrolled by age into subgroups of 18-55, 56-69 and 70-plus years, and 148, 28 and 57 TCR-sequenced participants, respectively, were included in these subgroups. A total of approximately 240 trial participants underwent TCR sequencing, of whom 207 received two doses of AZD1222 and 26 received two doses of the MenACWY control vaccine.

The time point label of this sample denotes: baseline before first vaccination. The vaccinee samples were drawn from two UK trials, COV001 and COV002, one of which was a single-blind randomized controlled phase 2/3 trial testing AZD1222 (ChAdOx1 nCoV-19) in healthy adults. For TCRbeta chain sequencing, PBMC samples were collected from trial participants at day 0 and at day 28 after the second dose. The CDR3 regions of human TCRbeta chains were analyzed by immunosequencing. The paper's processing steps were these. Repertoire TCRs were matched against a reference library of SARS-CoV-2-specific TCRs generated with the MIRA antigen-specificity platform. Breadth meant the fraction of unique TCRs that were SARS-CoV-2-associated, whereas depth meant the fraction of total T cells that were SARS-CoV-2-associated. Using the MIRA data, every spike-specific TCR was mapped to the spike region that the TCR reacted to and assigned to either a CD4 or a CD8 class. Log10-transformed breadth and depth values were compared by one-way ANOVA with Sidak's multiple comparisons tests. As stored in TCRdb, this immuneACCESS dataset retains in-frame rearrangements with V and J assigned. A fraction of the clones does not appear; measured against another copy, unresolved V genes explain less than half of the discrepancy, and the remainder lacks a known reason. V and J calls plus clone size are reproduced from that table; the DNA served to infer D and trimming. The sample table records approximately 100,000 clones; roughly 89% of these occur just once. Together, the top ten hold less than 3.5% of the sample.

In the case of this clone: It has no known antigen specificity. Nothing much larger sits one base from this clone, and base qualities are not available.

Study-wide findings and limitations: The 56-69-year group was small, and its depth increase did not reach significance, likely because of low power. After two AZD1222 doses, both the breadth and the depth of spike-specific TCRs were significantly higher than at day 0 and than in MenACWY recipients. The whole spike protein was spanned by vaccine-associated CD4 TCRs, and dominant responses were seen in regions 160-218 and 743-854. Reportedly, close to half of the unique spike-specific TCRs recognized epitopes lying outside the regions that are mutated in the B.1.351 and B.1.1.7 variants. Participants were mostly white British and included more females than males, and it was suggested by the authors that clonal diversity may have been underestimated. Conclusions about previously exposed vaccinees were limited because only six AZD1222 recipients were SARS-CoV-2 seropositive at baseline. No day 14 peak-response samples were available, so repertoires were characterized only after the peak T cell response.

The sample in question was peripheral blood, obtained on day 0 of AZD1222 vaccination. The source is an adult in good health.

The DNA is as follows: TGCAGCAAAAAACAGGGGCGAGAGCAGTTCTTC. Protein translation: CSKKQGREQFF. This chain joins TRBV29-1 to TRBJ2-1; TRBD1 aligns with 7 central bases. The germline V gene supplies CDR1 SQVTM and CDR2 ANQGSEA. Relative to germline, V is missing 8 bases and J is missing 10 bases, with 8 bases of the junction outside any gene match. The CDR3 measures 11 amino acids from cysteine to phenylalanine. Left in the record is the CDR3 DNA by itself, 33 bases read in frame from the first base.